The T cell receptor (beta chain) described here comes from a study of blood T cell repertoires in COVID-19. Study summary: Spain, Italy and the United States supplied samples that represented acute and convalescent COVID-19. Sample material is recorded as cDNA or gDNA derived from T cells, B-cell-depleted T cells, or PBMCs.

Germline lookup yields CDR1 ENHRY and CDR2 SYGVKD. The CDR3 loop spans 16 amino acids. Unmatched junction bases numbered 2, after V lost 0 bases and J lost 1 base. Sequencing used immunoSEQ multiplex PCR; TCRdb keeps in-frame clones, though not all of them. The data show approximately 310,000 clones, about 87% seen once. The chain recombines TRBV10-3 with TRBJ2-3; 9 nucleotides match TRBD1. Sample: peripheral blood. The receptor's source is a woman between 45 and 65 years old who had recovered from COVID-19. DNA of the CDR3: TGTGCCATCAGTGAGTCACGGACAGGGGGCACAGATACGCAGTATTTT. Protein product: CAISESRTGGTDTQYF.